Shown below are 4 T cell receptor beta chains from a single sample sequenced in a study of OX40 agonist ivuxolimab in advanced cancers. Sequenced by immunoSEQ multiplex PCR; TCRdb stores in-frame clones only, minus some. The sample has about 90,000 clones, more than 80% seen once; the top ten hold 0.2% to 0.25%. Sequences were derived from CD4+ or CD8+ T cells sorted from blood, sampled in a trial of the OX40 agonist ivuxolimab. The receptor source for this set is an adult with an advanced solid tumor such as melanoma, head and neck, liver or kidney cancer.

V and J are TRBV9 and TRBJ1-1; the D is unclear. Germline loops: CDR1 SGDLS, CDR2 YYNGEE. CDR3 length: 13 residues. V dropped 7 bases and J dropped 0 bases, with 10 bases sitting between them. Written as DNA, the CDR3 is TGTGCCAGCGCGGGAGGTTTGAACACTGAAGCTTTCTTT. Its translation: CASAGGLNTEAFF.

This chain links TRBV7-6 with TRBJ1-3, with D possibly matching TRBD1 (6 bases). V was clipped by 5 bases and J by 0 bases, with 14 bases between them. Germline CDR1 and CDR2: SGHVS and FNYEAQ. This CDR3 spans 16 amino acids. The CDR3 sequence is CASSLLGGSSGNTIYF. CDR3 coding DNA: TGTGCCAGCAGCCTCCTGGGGGGCTCCTCTGGAAACACCATATATTTT.

This chain connects TRBV10-3 to TRBJ1-3; 8 nucleotides line up with TRBD1. V trimming: 3 bases; J trimming: 3 bases; junction bases outside the gene matches: 4. CDR1 ENHRY and CDR2 SYGVKD come from the germline V gene. There are 15 residues in the CDR3. This CDR3 is CAISEAGGSGNTIYF. In DNA, the CDR3 is TGTGCCATCAGTGAAGCAGGGGGCAGTGGAAACACCATATATTTT.

The chain links TRBV19 to TRBJ2-2; 9 nucleotides match TRBD1. The germline V gene encodes CDR1 LNHDA and CDR2 SQIVND (reference sequence). The CDR3 extends over 16 amino acids. The V segment lost 3 bases and the J segment 5 bases; nucleotides outside the gene matches: 7. CDR3 in amino acids: CASSILTGGATGELFF. The CDR3 bases are TGTGCCAGTAGTATCCTAACAGGGGGCGCAACCGGGGAGCTGTTTTTT.